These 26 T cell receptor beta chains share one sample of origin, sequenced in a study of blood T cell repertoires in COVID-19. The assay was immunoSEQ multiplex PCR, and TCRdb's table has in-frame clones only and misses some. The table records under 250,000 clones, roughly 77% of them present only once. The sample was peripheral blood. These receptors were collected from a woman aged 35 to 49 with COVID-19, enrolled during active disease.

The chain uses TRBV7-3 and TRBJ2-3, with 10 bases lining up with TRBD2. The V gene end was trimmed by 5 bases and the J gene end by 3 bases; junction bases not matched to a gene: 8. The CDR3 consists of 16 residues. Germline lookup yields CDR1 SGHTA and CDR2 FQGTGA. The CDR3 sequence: CASSPLAGVETDTQYF. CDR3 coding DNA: TGTGCCAGCAGCCCCCTAGCGGGGGTTGAGACAGATACGCAGTATTTT.

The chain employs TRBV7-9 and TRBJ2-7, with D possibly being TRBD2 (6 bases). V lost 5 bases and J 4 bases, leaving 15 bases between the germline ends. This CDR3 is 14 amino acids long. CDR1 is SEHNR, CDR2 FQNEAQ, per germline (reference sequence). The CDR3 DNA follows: TGTGCCAGCAGCCCCAAGGGCGGGGTATACGAGCAGTACTTC. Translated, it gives CASSPKGGVYEQYF.

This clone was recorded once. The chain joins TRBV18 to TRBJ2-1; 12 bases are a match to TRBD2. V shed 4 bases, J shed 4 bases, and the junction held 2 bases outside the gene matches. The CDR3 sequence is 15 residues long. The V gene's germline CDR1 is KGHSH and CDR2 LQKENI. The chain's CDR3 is CASSQTSGRYNEQFF. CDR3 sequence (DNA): TGTGCCAGCTCACAAACTAGCGGGAGGTACAATGAGCAGTTCTTC.

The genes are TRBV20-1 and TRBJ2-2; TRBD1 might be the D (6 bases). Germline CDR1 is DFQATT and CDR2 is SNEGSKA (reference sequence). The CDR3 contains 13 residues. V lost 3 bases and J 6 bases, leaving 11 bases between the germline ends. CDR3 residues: CSASQGSAGELFF. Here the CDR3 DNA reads TGCAGTGCTAGTCAGGGGAGCGCCGGGGAGCTGTTTTTT.

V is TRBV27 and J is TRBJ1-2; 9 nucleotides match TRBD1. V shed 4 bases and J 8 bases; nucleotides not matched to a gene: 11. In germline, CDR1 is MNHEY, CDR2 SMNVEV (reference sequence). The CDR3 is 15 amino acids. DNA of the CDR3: TGTGCCAGCAGTTCGTGGGACAGGGTGGAGAGGGGCTACACCTTC. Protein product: CASSSWDRVERGYTF.

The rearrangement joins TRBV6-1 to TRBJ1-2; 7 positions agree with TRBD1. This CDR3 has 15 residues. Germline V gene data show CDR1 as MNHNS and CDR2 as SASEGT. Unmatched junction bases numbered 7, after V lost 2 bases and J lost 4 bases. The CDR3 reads CASSEPGQRPYGYTF. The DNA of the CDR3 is TGTGCCAGCAGTGAACCGGGACAGCGCCCCTATGGCTACACCTTC.

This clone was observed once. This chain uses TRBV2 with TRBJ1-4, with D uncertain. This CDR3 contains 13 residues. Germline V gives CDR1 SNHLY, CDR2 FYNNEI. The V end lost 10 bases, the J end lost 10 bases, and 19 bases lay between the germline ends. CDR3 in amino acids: CATAVEGEGKLFF. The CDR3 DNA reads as TGTGCCACCGCGGTGGAGGGAGAAGGAAAACTGTTTTTT.

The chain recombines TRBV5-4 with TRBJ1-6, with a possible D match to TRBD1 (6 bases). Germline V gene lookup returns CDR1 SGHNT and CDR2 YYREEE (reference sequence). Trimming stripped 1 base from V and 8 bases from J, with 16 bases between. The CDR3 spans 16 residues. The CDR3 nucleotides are TGTGCCAGCAGCTTGTCTCAGGGGCGAAGTGATTCACCCCTCCACTTT. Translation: CASSLSQGRSDSPLHF.

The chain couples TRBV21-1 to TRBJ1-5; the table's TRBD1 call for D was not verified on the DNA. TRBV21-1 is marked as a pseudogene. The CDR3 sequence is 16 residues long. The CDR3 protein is CASSIDRGFGNQPQHF. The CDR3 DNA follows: TGTGCCAGCAGCATAGACAGGGGGTTCGGCAATCAGCCCCAGCATTTT.

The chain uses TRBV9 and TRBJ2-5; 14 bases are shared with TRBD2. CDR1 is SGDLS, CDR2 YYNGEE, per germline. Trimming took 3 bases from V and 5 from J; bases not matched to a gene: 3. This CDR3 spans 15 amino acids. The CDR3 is CASSGTSGGRETQYF. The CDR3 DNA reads TGTGCCAGCAGCGGGACTAGCGGGGGGCGGGAGACCCAGTACTTC.

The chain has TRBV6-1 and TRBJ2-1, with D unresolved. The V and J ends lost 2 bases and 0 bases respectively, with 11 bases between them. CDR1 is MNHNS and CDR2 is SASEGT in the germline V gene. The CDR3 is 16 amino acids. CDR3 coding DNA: TGTGCCAGCAGTGAACTGTACGGTTTCTCCTACAATGAGCAGTTCTTC. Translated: CASSELYGFSYNEQFF.

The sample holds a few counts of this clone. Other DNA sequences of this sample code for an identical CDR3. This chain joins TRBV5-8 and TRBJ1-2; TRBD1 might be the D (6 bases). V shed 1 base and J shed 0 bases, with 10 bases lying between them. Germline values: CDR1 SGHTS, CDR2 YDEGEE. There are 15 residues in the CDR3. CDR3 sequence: CASSLQGWANYGYTF. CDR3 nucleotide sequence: TGTGCCAGCAGCTTGCAGGGGTGGGCTAACTATGGCTACACCTTC.

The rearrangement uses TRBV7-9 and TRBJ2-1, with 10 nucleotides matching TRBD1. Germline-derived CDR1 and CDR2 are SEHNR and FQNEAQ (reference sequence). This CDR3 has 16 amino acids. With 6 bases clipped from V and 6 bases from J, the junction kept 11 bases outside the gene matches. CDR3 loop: CASSLRGTGAFNEQFF. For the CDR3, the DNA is TGTGCCAGCAGTCTCCGTGGGACAGGGGCTTTCAATGAGCAGTTCTTC.

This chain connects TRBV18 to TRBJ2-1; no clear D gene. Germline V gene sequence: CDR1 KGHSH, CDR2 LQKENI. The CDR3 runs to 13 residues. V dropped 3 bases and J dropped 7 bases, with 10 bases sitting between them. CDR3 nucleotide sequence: TGTGCCAGCTCACCTGCGGTCATTAATGAGCAGTTCTTC. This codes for CASSPAVINEQFF.

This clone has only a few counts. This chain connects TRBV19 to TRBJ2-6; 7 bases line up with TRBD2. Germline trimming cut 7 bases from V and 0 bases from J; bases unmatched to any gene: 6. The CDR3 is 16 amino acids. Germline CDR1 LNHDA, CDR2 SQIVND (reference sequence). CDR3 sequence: CASMAGEHSGANVLTF. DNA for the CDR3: TGTGCCAGTATGGCGGGGGAGCACTCTGGGGCCAACGTCCTGACTTTC.

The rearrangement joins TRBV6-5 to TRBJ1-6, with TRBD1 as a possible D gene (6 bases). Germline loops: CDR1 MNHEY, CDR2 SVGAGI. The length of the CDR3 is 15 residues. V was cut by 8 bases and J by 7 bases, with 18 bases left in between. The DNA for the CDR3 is TGTGCCAGCGGGGAGGGTGCACAGGGCAATTCACCCCTCCACTTT. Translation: CASGEGAQGNSPLHF.

This CDR3 reads CASSFGSSSSDTQYF. CDR3 in DNA: TGTGCCAGCAGTTTCGGGAGTAGTTCCTCAGATACGCAGTATTTT. The rearrangement links TRBV6-5 to TRBJ2-3, with D tentatively TRBD2 (6 bases). Germline values: CDR1 MNHEY, CDR2 SVGAGI. Deletions cut 4 bases from V and 4 bases from J, with 15 bases between. The CDR3 sequence is 15 residues long.

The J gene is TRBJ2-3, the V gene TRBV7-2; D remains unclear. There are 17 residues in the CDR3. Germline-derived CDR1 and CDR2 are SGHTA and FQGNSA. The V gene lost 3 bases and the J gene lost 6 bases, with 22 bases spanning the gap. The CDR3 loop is CASSFRLVAFNRDTQYF. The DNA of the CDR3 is TGTGCCAGCAGCTTTCGCTTAGTAGCCTTCAATAGGGATACGCAGTATTTT.

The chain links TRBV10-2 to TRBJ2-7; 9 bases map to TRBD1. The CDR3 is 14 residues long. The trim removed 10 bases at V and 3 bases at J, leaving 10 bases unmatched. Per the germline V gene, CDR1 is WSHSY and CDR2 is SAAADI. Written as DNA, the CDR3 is TGCGCCACCGCTACCGGGACAGGGCGCTACGAGCAGTACTTC. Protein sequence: CATATGTGRYEQYF.

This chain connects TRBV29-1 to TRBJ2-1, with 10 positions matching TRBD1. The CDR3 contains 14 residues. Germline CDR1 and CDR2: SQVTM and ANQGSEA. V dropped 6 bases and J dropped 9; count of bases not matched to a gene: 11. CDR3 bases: TGCAGCGTGGCCCCGGGACAGGGGAGGAGTGAGCAGTTCTTC. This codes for CSVAPGQGRSEQFF.

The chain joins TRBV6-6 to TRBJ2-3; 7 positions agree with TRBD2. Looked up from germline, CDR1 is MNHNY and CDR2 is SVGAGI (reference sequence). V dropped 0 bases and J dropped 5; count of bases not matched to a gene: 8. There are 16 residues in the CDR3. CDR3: CASSYSGGREGDTQYF. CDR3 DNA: TGTGCCAGCAGTTACTCGGGCGGGAGAGAGGGAGATACGCAGTATTTT.

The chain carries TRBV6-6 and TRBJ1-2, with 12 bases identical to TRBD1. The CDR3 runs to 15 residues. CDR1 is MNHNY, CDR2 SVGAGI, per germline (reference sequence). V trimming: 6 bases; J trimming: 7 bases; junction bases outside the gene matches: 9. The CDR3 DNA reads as TGTGCCAGCAGCCAACCGGGACAGGGGGCGAGTGGCTACACCTTC. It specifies CASSQPGQGASGYTF.

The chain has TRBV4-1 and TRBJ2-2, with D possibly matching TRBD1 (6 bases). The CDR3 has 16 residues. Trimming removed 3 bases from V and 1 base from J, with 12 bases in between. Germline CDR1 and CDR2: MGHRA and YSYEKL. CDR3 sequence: CASSHQPGQNTGELFF. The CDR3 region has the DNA TGCGCCAGCAGCCACCAACCGGGACAGAACACCGGGGAGCTGTTTTTT.

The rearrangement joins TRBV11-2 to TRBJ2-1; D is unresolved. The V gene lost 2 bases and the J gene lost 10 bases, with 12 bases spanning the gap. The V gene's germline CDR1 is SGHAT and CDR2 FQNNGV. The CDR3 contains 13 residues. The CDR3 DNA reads TGTGCCAGCAGCTTAATCTCGAGGTGGGAGCAGTTCTTC. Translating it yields CASSLISRWEQFF.

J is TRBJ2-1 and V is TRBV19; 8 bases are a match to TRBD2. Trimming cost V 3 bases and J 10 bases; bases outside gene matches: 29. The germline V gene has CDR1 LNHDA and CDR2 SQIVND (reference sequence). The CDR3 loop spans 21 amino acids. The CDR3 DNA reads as TGTGCCAGTAGTATCCTGTTTAACAGGGCGGGTAGCGGGGCCCCCCGCGGGGAGCAGTTCTTC. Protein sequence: CASSILFNRAGSGAPRGEQFF.

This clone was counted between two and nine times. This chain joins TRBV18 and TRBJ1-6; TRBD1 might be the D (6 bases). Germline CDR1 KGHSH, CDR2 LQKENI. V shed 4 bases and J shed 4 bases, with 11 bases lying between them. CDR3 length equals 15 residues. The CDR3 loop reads CASSQRQEYNSPLHF. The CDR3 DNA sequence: TGTGCCAGCTCACAGAGACAGGAGTATAATTCACCCCTCCACTTT.